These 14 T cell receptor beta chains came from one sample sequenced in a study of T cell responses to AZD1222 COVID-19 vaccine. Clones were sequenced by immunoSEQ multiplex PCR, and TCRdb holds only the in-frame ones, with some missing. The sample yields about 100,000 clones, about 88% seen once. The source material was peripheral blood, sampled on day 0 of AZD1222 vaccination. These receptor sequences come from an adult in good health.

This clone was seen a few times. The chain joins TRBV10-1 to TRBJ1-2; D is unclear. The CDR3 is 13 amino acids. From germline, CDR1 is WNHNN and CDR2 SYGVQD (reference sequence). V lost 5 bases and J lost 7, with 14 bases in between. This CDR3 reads CASSMKPHGGYTF. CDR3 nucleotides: TGCGCCAGCAGTATGAAACCCCACGGTGGCTACACCTTC.

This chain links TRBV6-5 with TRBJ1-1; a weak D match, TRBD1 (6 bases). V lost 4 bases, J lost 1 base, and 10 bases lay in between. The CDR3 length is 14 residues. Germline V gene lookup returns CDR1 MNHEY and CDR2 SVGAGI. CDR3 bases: TGTGCCAGCAGTTGCCCGGGACAGAACACTGAAGCTTTCTTT. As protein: CASSCPGQNTEAFF.

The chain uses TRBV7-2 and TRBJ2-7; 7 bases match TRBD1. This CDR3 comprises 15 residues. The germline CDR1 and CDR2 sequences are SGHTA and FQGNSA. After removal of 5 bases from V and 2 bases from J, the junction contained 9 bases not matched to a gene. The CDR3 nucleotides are TGTGCCAGCAGCCTCGTAGGGACAGCTCCCTACGAGCAGTACTTC. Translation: CASSLVGTAPYEQYF.

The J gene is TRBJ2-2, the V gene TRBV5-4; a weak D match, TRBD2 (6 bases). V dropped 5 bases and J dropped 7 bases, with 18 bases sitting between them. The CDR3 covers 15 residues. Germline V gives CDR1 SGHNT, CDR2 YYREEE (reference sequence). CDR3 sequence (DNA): TGTGCCAGCAGTGGTGTAGGGCAGGAGGGCGGGGAGCTGTTTTTT. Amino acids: CASSGVGQEGGELFF.

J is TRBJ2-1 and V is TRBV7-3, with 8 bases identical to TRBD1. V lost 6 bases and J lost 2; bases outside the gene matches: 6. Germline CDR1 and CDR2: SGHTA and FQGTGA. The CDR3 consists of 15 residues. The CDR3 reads CASRKGTGAYNEQFF. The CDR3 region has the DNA TGTGCCAGCAGGAAAGGGACAGGAGCCTACAATGAGCAGTTCTTC.

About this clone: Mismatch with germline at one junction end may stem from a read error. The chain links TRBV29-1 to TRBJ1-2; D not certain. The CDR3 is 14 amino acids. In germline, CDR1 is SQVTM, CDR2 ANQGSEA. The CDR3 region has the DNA TGCAGCGTTAAAGAGGTGTTAACTAACTATGGCTACACCTTC. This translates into CSVKEVLTNYGYTF.

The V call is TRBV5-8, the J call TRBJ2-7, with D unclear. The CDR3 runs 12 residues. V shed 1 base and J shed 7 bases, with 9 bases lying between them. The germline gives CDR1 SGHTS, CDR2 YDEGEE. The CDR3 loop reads CASSLPPSEQYF. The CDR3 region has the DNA TGTGCCAGCAGCTTGCCCCCTTCTGAGCAGTACTTC.

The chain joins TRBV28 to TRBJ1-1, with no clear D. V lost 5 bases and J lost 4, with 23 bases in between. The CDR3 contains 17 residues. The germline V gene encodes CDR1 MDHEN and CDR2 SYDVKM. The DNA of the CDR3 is TGTGCCAGCAGTCCGCGGGTTCGGGGATCAGGCGGCACTGAAGCTTTCTTT. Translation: CASSPRVRGSGGTEAFF.

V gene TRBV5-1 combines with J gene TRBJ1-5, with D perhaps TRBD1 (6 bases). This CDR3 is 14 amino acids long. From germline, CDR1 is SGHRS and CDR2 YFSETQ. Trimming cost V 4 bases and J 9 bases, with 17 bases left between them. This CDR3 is CASSLEGGLGPQHF. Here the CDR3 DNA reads TGCGCCAGCAGCCTTGAGGGGGGATTAGGGCCCCAGCATTTT.

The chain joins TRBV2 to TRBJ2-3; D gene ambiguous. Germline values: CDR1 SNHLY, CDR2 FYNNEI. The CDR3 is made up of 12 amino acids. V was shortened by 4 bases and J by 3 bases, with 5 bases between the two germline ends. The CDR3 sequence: CASSVVTDTQYF. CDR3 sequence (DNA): TGTGCCAGCAGTGTAGTTACAGATACGCAGTATTTT.

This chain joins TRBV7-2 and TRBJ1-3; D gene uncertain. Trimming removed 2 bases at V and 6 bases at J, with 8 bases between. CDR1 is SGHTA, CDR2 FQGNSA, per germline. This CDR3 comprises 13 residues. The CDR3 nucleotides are TGTGCCAGCAGCTTAACACAGACAAACACCATATATTTT. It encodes CASSLTQTNTIYF.

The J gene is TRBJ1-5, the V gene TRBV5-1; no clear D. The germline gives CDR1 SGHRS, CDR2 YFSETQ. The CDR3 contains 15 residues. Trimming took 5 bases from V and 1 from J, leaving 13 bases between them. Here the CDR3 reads CASRPDGPSNQPQHF. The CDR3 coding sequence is TGCGCCAGCAGACCCGACGGTCCCAGCAATCAGCCCCAGCATTTT.

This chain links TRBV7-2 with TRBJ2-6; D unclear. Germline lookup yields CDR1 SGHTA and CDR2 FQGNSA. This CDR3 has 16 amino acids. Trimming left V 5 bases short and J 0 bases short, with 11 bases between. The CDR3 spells CASSPRTRSGANVLTF. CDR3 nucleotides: TGTGCCAGCAGCCCACGGACCCGCTCTGGGGCCAACGTCCTGACTTTC.

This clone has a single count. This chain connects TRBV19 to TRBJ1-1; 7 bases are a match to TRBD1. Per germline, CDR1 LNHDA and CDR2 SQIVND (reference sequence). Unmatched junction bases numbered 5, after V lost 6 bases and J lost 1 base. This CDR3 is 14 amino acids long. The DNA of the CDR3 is TGTGCCAGTAGCTCCCGGGACAGGAACACTGAAGCTTTCTTT. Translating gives CASSSRDRNTEAFF.